What follows are 11 T cell receptor beta chains derived from one specimen sequenced in a study of blood T cell repertoires in COVID-19 (dated by TCRdb to 2020 to 2021). Library generation was performed with the immunoSEQ multiplex PCR assay. Not all clones reach the TCRdb copy of this immuneACCESS table, which keeps in-frame sequences only. Checked studies attribute under half of the gap to unresolved V genes and leave the rest unexplained. For this sample there are fewer than 350,000 clones; nearly 90% appear just once. The ten largest clones capture 1.7% of the sample. Source material: PBMCs or T cells enriched from blood (not recorded which). Source of these receptors: a woman younger than 35 with acute COVID-19.

This chain joins TRBV2 and TRBJ1-6, with 7 positions matching TRBD1. The CDR3 has 12 residues. V gave up 6 bases and J gave up 11 bases; unmatched junction bases: 4. Germline V gene lookup returns CDR1 SNHLY and CDR2 FYNNEI. CDR3 sequence (DNA): TGTGCCAGCAGGGCACAGGGGACACCCCTCCACTTT. This encodes CASRAQGTPLHF.

CDR3 sequence: CASSLTSPSNTGELFF. In DNA, the CDR3 is TGTGCCAGCTCACTAACATCCCCTTCGAACACCGGGGAGCTGTTTTTT. J is TRBJ2-2 and V is TRBV18; D not certain. CDR1 and CDR2 (germline): KGHSH, LQKENI. V gave up 4 bases and J gave up 0 bases, with 12 bases separating them. CDR3 length: 16 residues. The full variable domain, completed using reference TRBV18 and TRBJ2-2, is NAGVMQNPRHLVRRRGQEARLRCSPMKGHSHVYWYRQLPEEGLKFMVYLQKENIIDESGMPKERFSAEFPKEGPSILRIQQVVRGDSAAYFCASSLTSPSNTGELFFGEGSRLTVL.

V gene TRBV7-3 combines with J gene TRBJ2-2; TRBD2 aligns across 9 bases. Germline V CDR1 and CDR2: SGHTA, FQGTGA. CDR3 size: 17 residues. Trimming removed 1 base from V and 8 bases from J; junction bases left unmatched: 11. The CDR3 loop is CASSLSWGLAASGELFF. CDR3 coding DNA: TGTGCCAGCAGCTTAAGTTGGGGACTAGCTGCTTCTGGGGAGCTGTTTTTT.

The genes are TRBV4-1 and TRBJ2-7; 10 bases align to TRBD1. The J segment lost 7 bases and the V segment lost 5 bases, leaving 11 bases of the junction unmatched. Germline lookup yields CDR1 MGHRA and CDR2 YSYEKL. This CDR3 spans 15 amino acids. The CDR3 loop is CASSTKDRGGFEQYF. CDR3 sequence (DNA): TGCGCCAGCAGCACCAAGGACAGGGGGGGGTTTGAGCAGTACTTC.

The chain joins TRBV19 to TRBJ1-5, with a weak D call TRBD1 (6 bases). The CDR3 runs 17 residues. V was pared by 4 bases and J by 3 bases, with 19 bases between. The germline CDR1 and CDR2 sequences are LNHDA and SQIVND (reference sequence). CDR3 DNA sequence: TGTGCCAGTAGTACGACCGGGACACCTCAGGTCAATCAGCCCCAGCATTTT. Translation gives CASSTTGTPQVNQPQHF.

As regards this clone: One end of the junction is discordant with germline, which a read error may explain. The chain recombines TRBV20-1 with TRBJ2-7, with D possibly being TRBD1 (6 bases). The CDR3 consists of 11 residues. Germline CDR1 and CDR2: DFQATT and SNEGSKA (reference sequence). This chain's CDR3 is CSARDRFRRNF. Written as DNA, the CDR3 is TGCAGTGCTAGGGACAGATTTAGGAGGAACTTC.

This chain links TRBV14 with TRBJ1-1; no reliable D call. This CDR3 has 13 residues. Between the trimmed V and J ends, which lost 4 bases and 1 base, there was a span of 7 bases. Germline loops: CDR1 SGHDN, CDR2 FVKESK. In DNA, the CDR3 is TGTGCCAGCAGCCTGTACAAGAACACTGAAGCTTTCTTT. Amino acid sequence: CASSLYKNTEAFF. Full variable domain (outside the CDR3, taken from reference TRBV14 and TRBJ1-1): EAGVTQFPSHSVIEKGQTVTLRCDPISGHDNLYWYRRVMGKEIKFLLHFVKESKQDESGMPNNRFLAERTGGTYSTLKVQPAELEDSGVYFCASSLYKNTEAFFGQGTRLTVV.

This chain connects TRBV11-2 to TRBJ1-1; D unclear. Trimming took 3 bases from V and 9 from J, leaving 5 bases between them. CDR1 SGHAT and CDR2 FQNNGV come from the germline V gene. This CDR3 has 10 residues. The CDR3 DNA reads TGTGCCAGCAGCTTCTCCCAAGCTTTCTTT. It specifies CASSFSQAFF.

V is TRBV7-2 and J is TRBJ1-2; maybe TRBD1 (5 bases). V was shortened by 1 base and J by 4 bases, with 10 bases between the two germline ends. Germline V CDR1 and CDR2: SGHTA, FQGNSA. This CDR3 contains 14 residues. The CDR3 DNA reads TGTGCCAGCAGCTTAGGACAGCTCAGCTATGGCTACACCTTC. Its translation is CASSLGQLSYGYTF.

The rearrangement uses TRBV5-4 and TRBJ2-1; 14 bases line up with TRBD2. The CDR3 spans 16 residues. The V gene end was trimmed by 4 bases and the J gene end by 4 bases; junction bases not matched to a gene: 4. In germline, CDR1 is SGHNT, CDR2 YYREEE (reference sequence). Here the CDR3 reads CASSAGLAGVYNEQFF. CDR3 coding DNA: TGTGCCAGCAGCGCGGGACTAGCGGGGGTATACAATGAGCAGTTCTTC.

The DNA for the CDR3 is TGTGCCAGCAGCCTCGGGTGGAATGAGCAGTTCTTC. Translating it yields CASSLGWNEQFF. This rearrangement joins TRBV6-6 to TRBJ2-1; the D is unclear. Germline CDR1 is MNHNY and CDR2 is SVGAGI (reference sequence). The germline V and J ends were trimmed by 6 bases and 7 bases, with 10 bases remaining between them. This CDR3 is 12 amino acids long.